This TCR beta chain was identified during a study of blood T cell repertoires in COVID-19. This clone occurred a few times. CDR1 and CDR2 from the germline V gene are LNHDA and SQIVND (reference sequence). CDR3 length: 12 amino acids. V lost 2 bases, J lost 8 bases, and 9 bases lay in between. Measured with immunoSEQ multiplex PCR; TCRdb has only the in-frame clones, and not every one. The table includes roughly 190,000 clones, approximately 87% detected once. The TCR originated in a woman between 55 and 75 years old with COVID-19, enrolled during active disease. The chain has TRBV19 and TRBJ1-2; D unclear. Sequenced input: peripheral blood. CDR3 DNA sequence: TGTGCCAGTAGTATAAGAGGGTCCGGCTACACCTTC. This encodes CASSIRGSGYTF.